These 23 T cell receptor beta chains came from one sample sequenced in a study of blood T cell repertoires in COVID-19. Sequencing was performed with immunoSEQ multiplex PCR; in TCRdb, only in-frame clones are kept and a portion is missing. This sample carries around 260,000 clones, about 85% of them seen once, and the ten largest clones take 13%. The sequenced material came from peripheral blood. The receptors come from a human donor in a cohort sampled during active COVID-19.

This chain connects TRBV7-2 to TRBJ1-4, with 9 bases lining up with TRBD1. After removal of 2 bases from V and 10 bases from J, the junction contained 8 bases not matched to a gene. CDR1 and CDR2 (germline): SGHTA, FQGNSA. CDR3 length: 15 residues. The CDR3 sequence is CASSLPGQGRGKLFF. The CDR3 coding sequence is TGTGCCAGCAGCTTACCAGGACAGGGGCGGGGAAAACTGTTTTTT.

This clone has just one count. The chain joins TRBV12-3 or TRBV12-4 to TRBJ2-2, with TRBD2 matching 7 bases. This CDR3 spans 13 amino acids. The V gene end was trimmed by 6 bases and the J gene end by 6 bases; junction bases not matched to a gene: 4. DNA of the CDR3: TGTGCCAGCAGGGGGAGGGTCGCCGGGGAGCTGTTTTTT. This translates into CASRGRVAGELFF.

The rearrangement uses TRBV11-3 and TRBJ2-1, with TRBD1 as a possible D gene (5 bases). Germline V gene sequence: CDR1 SGHNT, CDR2 YENEEA. The V gene lost 1 base and the J gene lost 7 bases, with 11 bases spanning the gap. The CDR3 extends over 14 amino acids. CDR3 bases: TGTGCCAGCAGCTTAGGATTTTCAGGGAATGAGCAGTTCTTC. It is translated as CASSLGFSGNEQFF. The whole variable domain, remainder taken from reference TRBV11-3 and TRBJ2-1, is EAGVVQSPRYKIIEKKQPVAFWCNPISGHNTLYWYLQNLGQGPELLIRYENEEAVDDSQLPKDRFSAERLKGVDSTLKIQPAELGDSAVYLCASSLGFSGNEQFFGPGTRLTVL.

This chain uses TRBV5-1 with TRBJ1-6, with 8 bases lining up with TRBD1. CDR3 length: 16 amino acids. After removal of 0 bases from V and 6 bases from J, the junction contained 5 bases not matched to a gene. Germline CDR1 reads SGHRS; CDR2 reads YFSETQ. CDR3: CASSLAQGASNSPLHF. The DNA for the CDR3 is TGCGCCAGCAGCTTGGCCCAGGGGGCGTCTAATTCACCCCTCCACTTT. Full variable domain (missing parts from reference TRBV5-1 and TRBJ1-6): KAGVTQTPRYLIKTRGQQVTLSCSPISGHRSVSWYQQTPGQGLQFLFEYFSETQRNKGNFPGRFSGRQFSNSRSEMNVSTLELGDSALYLCASSLAQGASNSPLHFGNGTRLTVT.

This clone was counted only a few times. The chain has TRBV28 and TRBJ2-7; unclear D gene. This CDR3 region has 12 residues. Per germline, CDR1 MDHEN and CDR2 SYDVKM. V lost 6 bases and J 2 bases, leaving 8 bases between the germline ends. CDR3 amino acids: CASSSIPYEQYF. The CDR3 region has the DNA TGTGCCAGCAGCAGTATCCCCTACGAGCAGTACTTC. Full variable domain (remainder filled in from reference TRBV28 and TRBJ2-7): DVKVTQSSRYLVKRTGEKVFLECVQDMDHENMFWYRQDPGLGLRLIYFSYDVKMKEKGDIPEGYSVSREKKERFSLILESASTNQTSMYLCASSSIPYEQYFGPGTRLTVT.

The V gene is TRBV18, the J gene TRBJ1-5; 7 bases agree with TRBD1. CDR1 and CDR2 from the germline V gene are KGHSH and LQKENI. With V trimmed by 5 bases and J by 3 bases, 10 bases remained unmatched. This CDR3 is 16 amino acids long. CDR3 sequence: CASSGRDSDINQPQHF. In DNA form, the CDR3 reads TGTGCCAGCTCAGGCAGGGACAGTGATATCAATCAGCCCCAGCATTTT. The entire variable domain, with the rest obtained from reference TRBV18 and TRBJ1-5, is as follows: NAGVMQNPRHLVRRRGQEARLRCSPMKGHSHVYWYRQLPEEGLKFMVYLQKENIIDESGMPKERFSAEFPKEGPSILRIQQVVRGDSAAYFCASSGRDSDINQPQHFGDGTRLSIL.

This sequence joins TRBV5-4 and TRBJ1-2; 9 nucleotides align to TRBD1. Trimming cost V 0 bases and J 9 bases; bases outside gene matches: 6. The CDR3 is 14 residues long. CDR1 SGHNT and CDR2 YYREEE come from the germline V gene (reference sequence). The CDR3 DNA reads as TGTGCCAGCAGCTTGGGGGACAGGGTCCGGAGCTACACCTTC. Translated, it gives CASSLGDRVRSYTF.

The rearrangement uses TRBV2 and TRBJ2-1; 8 nucleotides align to TRBD2. The ends lost 3 bases at V and 9 bases at J; junction bases unmatched: 7. The CDR3 consists of 14 residues. Germline V gene lookup returns CDR1 SNHLY and CDR2 FYNNEI. The CDR3 coding sequence is TGTGCCAGCAGTGAGAGGGGACTAGGGGGTGAGCAGTTCTTC. Translated, it gives CASSERGLGGEQFF. Complete variable domain (other parts from reference TRBV2 and TRBJ2-1): EPEVTQTPSHQVTQMGQEVILRCVPISNHLYFYWYRQILGQKVEFLVSFYNNEISEKSEIFDDQFSVERPDGSNFTLKIRSTKLEDSAMYFCASSERGLGGEQFFGPGTRLTVL.

CDR3 amino acids: CATLLPRPPYEQYF. The CDR3, as DNA: TGTGCCACGTTACTTCCCAGGCCCCCCTACGAGCAGTACTTC. The chain carries TRBV6-5 and TRBJ2-7; D gene ambiguous. The CDR3 consists of 14 residues. Germline CDR1 MNHEY, CDR2 SVGAGI. Trimming removed 10 bases from V and 2 bases from J, with 18 bases in between.

CDR3 protein: CASSEWTSAGSDTQYF. In nucleotides, the CDR3 is TGCGCCAGCAGTGAGTGGACTAGCGCCGGTTCAGATACGCAGTATTTT. The chain uses TRBV10-1 and TRBJ2-3, with 9 bases that match TRBD2. V was clipped by 1 base and J by 4 bases; unmatched bases: 6. The germline CDR1 and CDR2 sequences are WNHNN and SYGVQD (reference sequence). CDR3 size: 16 residues.

The chain joins TRBV11-2 to TRBJ2-4, with D tentatively TRBD2 (6 bases). V lost 5 bases and J 12 bases, leaving 17 bases between the germline ends. The CDR3 extends over 13 amino acids. CDR1 is SGHAT and CDR2 is FQNNGV in the germline V gene. Written as DNA, the CDR3 is TGTGCCAGCAGCACCTCCCCCGGGACTCGTCAGTACTTC. Translated, it gives CASSTSPGTRQYF. The whole variable domain, filled in from reference TRBV11-2 and TRBJ2-4, reads EAGVAQSPRYKIIEKRQSVAFWCNPISGHATLYWYQQILGQGPKLLIQFQNNGVVDDSQLPKDRFSAERLKGVDSTLKIQPAKLEDSAVYLCASSTSPGTRQYFGAGTRLSVL.

A few counts support this clone. The rearrangement uses TRBV28 and TRBJ2-7; D possibly corresponds to TRBD1 (5 bases). Germline V CDR1 and CDR2: MDHEN, SYDVKM. CDR3 length: 13 residues. Trimming took 7 bases from V and 5 from J, leaving 15 bases between them. The CDR3 DNA is TGTGCCAGCAATAAAGGGGCGGATCACGAGCAGTACTTC. As protein: CASNKGADHEQYF.

The V gene is TRBV19, the J gene TRBJ2-3; 9 nucleotides align to TRBD2. Germline CDR1 is LNHDA and CDR2 is SQIVND (reference sequence). Trimming took 7 bases from V and 0 from J; bases not matched to a gene: 5. This CDR3 is built from 15 residues. CDR3 loop: CASTTLAGSTDTQYF. Written as DNA, the CDR3 is TGTGCCAGTACCACCCTAGCGGGGAGCACAGATACGCAGTATTTT.

This rearrangement joins TRBV6-6 to TRBJ2-3; 8 positions match TRBD2. J was trimmed by 0 bases and V by 5 bases; bases with no gene match: 16. CDR1 MNHNY and CDR2 SVGAGI come from the germline V gene (reference sequence). CDR3 length equals 19 residues. CDR3 sequence (DNA): TGTGCCAGCAGTCCGCGGACTAGCTCGCTTCCCCTTAGCACAGATACGCAGTATTTT. Translated: CASSPRTSSLPLSTDTQYF.

This clone was detected once. The chain has TRBV6-5 and TRBJ2-5, with TRBD1 identical over 9 bases. V was clipped by 6 bases and J by 4 bases; unmatched bases: 3. The CDR3 covers 13 residues. Per germline, CDR1 MNHEY and CDR2 SVGAGI. The CDR3 nucleotides read TGTGCCAGCAGCTTGGGACAGGGAGAGACCCAGTACTTC. Translating gives CASSLGQGETQYF.

The chain couples TRBV5-4 to TRBJ1-4, with D possibly being TRBD1 (6 bases). The CDR3 has 14 residues. Trimming removed 2 bases at V and 4 bases at J, with 9 bases between. The germline gives CDR1 SGHNT, CDR2 YYREEE (reference sequence). CDR3 loop: CASSFQGINEKLFF. CDR3 in DNA: TGTGCCAGCAGCTTCCAGGGGATTAATGAAAAACTGTTTTTT.

The chain couples TRBV6-6 to TRBJ2-7; tentatively, D is TRBD1 (7 bases). V lost 6 bases and J lost 0, with 12 bases in between. Germline-derived CDR1 and CDR2 are MNHNY and SVGAGI (reference sequence). This CDR3 comprises 14 residues. CDR3 residues: CASSSRGDSYEQYF. In nucleotides, the CDR3 is TGTGCCAGCAGCTCCAGGGGGGACTCCTACGAGCAGTACTTC.

The chain combines TRBV3-1 (or the pseudogene TRBV3-2) with TRBJ2-2; maybe TRBD2 (5 bases). Germline CDR1 and CDR2: LGHDT and YNNKEL (reference sequence). Deletions cut 3 bases from V and 6 bases from J, with 17 bases between. The CDR3 consists of 16 residues. The CDR3: CASSHRGKGAPGELFF. Written as DNA, the CDR3 is TGTGCCAGCAGCCACCGAGGGAAAGGAGCCCCCGGGGAGCTGTTTTTT.

This chain joins TRBV12-3 or TRBV12-4 and TRBJ1-2, with a tentative D call TRBD1 (6 bases). Trimming pared 6 bases from V and 2 bases from J, leaving 10 bases between. There are 13 residues in the CDR3. This chain's CDR3 is CASSPDRNYGYTF. CDR3 sequence (DNA): TGTGCCAGCAGCCCAGACAGGAACTATGGCTACACCTTC.

The chain employs TRBV5-6 and TRBJ1-2, with 9 positions matching TRBD1. Germline assignment: CDR1 SGHDT and CDR2 YYEEEE. The CDR3 sequence is 14 residues long. The junction had 8 bases not matched to a gene; V was cut back by 4 bases and J by 7 bases. The CDR3 here is CASSRSGTGRGYTF. The CDR3, as DNA: TGTGCCAGCAGCCGGTCCGGGACAGGGCGTGGCTACACCTTC. The full variable domain, rest sourced from reference TRBV5-6 and TRBJ1-2, is DAGVTQSPTHLIKTRGQQVTLRCSPKSGHDTVSWYQQALGQGPQFIFQYYEEEERQRGNFPDRFSGHQFPNYSSELNVNALLLGDSALYLCASSRSGTGRGYTFGSGTRLTVV.

This chain uses TRBV30 with TRBJ1-5; D is possibly TRBD1 (5 bases). V was shortened by 2 bases and J by 9 bases, with 14 bases between the two germline ends. Germline V gives CDR1 GTSNPN, CDR2 SVGIG (reference sequence). CDR3 length: 13 amino acids. Here the CDR3 reads CAWSSQLRGPQHF. The CDR3 DNA follows: TGTGCCTGGAGTTCACAGCTTAGGGGGCCCCAGCATTTT.

The V and J genes are TRBV5-4 and TRBJ2-1; TRBD2 matches at 7 bases. CDR1 and CDR2 (germline): SGHNT, YYREEE (reference sequence). The CDR3 is 16 residues long. After removal of 0 bases from V and 1 base from J, the junction contained 4 bases not matched to a gene. The DNA for the CDR3 is TGTGCCAGCAGCTTGGGCGGGAGAGCTTCCTACAATGAGCAGTTCTTC. Translated, it gives CASSLGGRASYNEQFF.

The chain couples TRBV12-3 or TRBV12-4 to TRBJ1-5; D possibly corresponds to TRBD1 (5 bases). With 10 bases removed from V and 4 bases from J, the gap between germline ends came to 11 bases. The CDR3 spans 12 residues. The CDR3 sequence is CATGGGNQPQHF. The CDR3 DNA follows: TGTGCCACCGGGGGGGGGAATCAGCCCCAGCATTTT.